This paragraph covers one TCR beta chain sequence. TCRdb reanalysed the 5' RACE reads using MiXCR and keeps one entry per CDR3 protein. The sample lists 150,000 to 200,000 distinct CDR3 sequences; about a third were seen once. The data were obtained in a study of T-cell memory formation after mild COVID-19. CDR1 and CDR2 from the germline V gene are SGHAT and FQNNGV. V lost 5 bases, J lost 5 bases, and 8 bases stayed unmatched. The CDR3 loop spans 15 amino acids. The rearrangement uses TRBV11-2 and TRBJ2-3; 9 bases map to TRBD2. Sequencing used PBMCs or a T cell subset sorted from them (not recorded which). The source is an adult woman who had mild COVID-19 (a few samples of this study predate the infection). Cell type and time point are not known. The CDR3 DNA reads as TGTGCCAGCAGCGGCCGCGGGGGGGCCCAAGATACGCAGTATTTT. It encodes CASSGRGGAQDTQYF.